This TCR beta chain was captured in a study of blood T cell repertoires in COVID-19. Study-wide background: COVID-19 samples from acute and convalescent phases originated in the United States, Italy and Spain. From T cells, B-cell-depleted T cells, or PBMCs came the material, which was cDNA or gDNA.

In the source study's methods: It was from reference gene primer amplification that nucleated cell counts were estimated. Assay: immunoSEQ multiplex PCR; the TCRdb copy retains only in-frame clones and omits some. That table furnishes V, J and clone size, whereas the DNA furnished D and trimming. The sample lists some 46,000 clones; over 75% were seen once. Sample: peripheral blood. This clonotype was obtained from a woman in her fifties or sixties with acute or convalescent COVID-19.

In nucleotides, the CDR3 is TGTGCCAGCAGCGCGGACACCTATGGCTACACCTTC. This encodes CASSADTYGYTF. This rearrangement joins TRBV7-9 to TRBJ1-2, with D possibly matching TRBD1 (5 bases). The length of the CDR3 is 12 residues. Germline values: CDR1 SEHNR, CDR2 FQNEAQ (reference sequence). With 5 bases removed from V and 4 bases from J, the gap between germline ends came to 8 bases. The entire variable domain, with the rest obtained from reference TRBV7-9 and TRBJ1-2, is as follows: DTGVSQNPRHKITKRGQNVTFRCDPISEHNRLYWYRQTLGQGPEFLTYFQNEAQLEKSRLLSDRFSAERPKGSFSTLEIQRTEQGDSAMYLCASSADTYGYTFGSGTRLTVV.